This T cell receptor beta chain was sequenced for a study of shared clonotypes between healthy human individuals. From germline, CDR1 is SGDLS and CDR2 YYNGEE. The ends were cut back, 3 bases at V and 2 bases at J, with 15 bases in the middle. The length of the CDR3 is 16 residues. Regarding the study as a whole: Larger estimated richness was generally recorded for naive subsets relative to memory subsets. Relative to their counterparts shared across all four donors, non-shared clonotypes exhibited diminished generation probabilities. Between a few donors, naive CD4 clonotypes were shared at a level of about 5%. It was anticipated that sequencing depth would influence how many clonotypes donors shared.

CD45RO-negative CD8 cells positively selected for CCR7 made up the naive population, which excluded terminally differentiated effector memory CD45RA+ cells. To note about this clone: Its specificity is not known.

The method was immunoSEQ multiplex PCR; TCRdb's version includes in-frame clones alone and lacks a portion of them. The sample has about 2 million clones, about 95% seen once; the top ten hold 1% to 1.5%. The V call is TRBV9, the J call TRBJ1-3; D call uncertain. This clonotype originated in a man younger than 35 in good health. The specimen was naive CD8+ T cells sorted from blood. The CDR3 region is CASSARAGEPGNTIYF. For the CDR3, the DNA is TGTGCCAGCAGCGCAAGAGCTGGAGAACCTGGAAACACCATATATTTT.